The 3 T cell receptor beta chains given below trace back to one sample, sequenced in a study of blood T cells in healthy people across ages (dated by TCRdb to between 2014 and 2017). Libraries were built with 5' RACE. These reads were obtained on an Illumina HiSeq 2500. A second roughly 7 to 12 cycle PCR used a sample-barcoded 5' primer and a J-beta primer mix. Using fastp at Q25 and MiXCR, TCRdb reprocessed the public reads and kept productive beta chains. Identical CDR3 proteins give one entry, which carries the most common genes and DNA. The sample records 600,000 to 800,000 distinct CDR3 sequences, roughly 21% of which are singletons. Clones ranked in the top ten supply under 4% of the sample. Sequencing input: blood. Every receptor here comes from a man between 65 and 80 years old in good health.

This clonotype showed up just a few times. The chain uses TRBV28 and TRBJ2-1; 8 bases are a match to TRBD2. Per germline, CDR1 MDHEN and CDR2 SYDVKM. V gave up 4 bases and J gave up 0 bases; unmatched junction bases: 5. The CDR3 loop spans 16 amino acids. In nucleotides, the CDR3 is TGTGCCAGCAGTTCCCTACTAGCGGTCTCCTACAATGAGCAGTTCTTC. It is translated as CASSSLLAVSYNEQFF. The complete variable domain, with remaining parts taken from reference TRBV28 and TRBJ2-1, reads DVKVTQSSRYLVKRTGEKVFLECVQDMDHENMFWYRQDPGLGLRLIYFSYDVKMKEKGDIPEGYSVSREKKERFSLILESASTNQTSMYLCASSSLLAVSYNEQFFGPGTRLTVL.

J is TRBJ1-4 and V is TRBV6-1; no definite D call. V shed 3 bases and J shed 0 bases, with 14 bases lying between them. This CDR3 has 17 residues. CDR1 and CDR2 from the germline V gene are MNHNS and SASEGT. In nucleotides, the CDR3 is TGTGCCAGCAGTGAGCCTCGGCAGGACGCAACTAATGAAAAACTGTTTTTT. Amino acid sequence: CASSEPRQDATNEKLFF.

The rearrangement uses TRBV20-1 and TRBJ2-3; D unclear. The V end lost 8 bases, the J end lost 4 bases, and 16 bases lay between the germline ends. The CDR3 totals 13 residues. Germline loops: CDR1 DFQATT, CDR2 SNEGSKA (reference sequence). CDR3 amino acids: CSTIVVGSDTQYF. The CDR3 nucleotides are TGCAGTACCATCGTAGTCGGGTCAGATACGCAGTATTTT.